This T cell receptor (beta chain) was sequenced during a study of monozygotic twins with inflammatory bowel disease. General observations from the study: Any single strong signal or clonotype tied to IBD lacked support. Twins with IBD were found to have lower TCRbeta diversity (inverse Simpson) than healthy co-twins. Concordant and discordant twins showed no difference in repertoire similarity, possibly from limited power.

As for this clonotype: Antigen: not known.

Added by template switching were UMIs that each held a 6-nucleotide sample barcode. TCRdb reprocessed the 5' RACE reads, keeping one entry per CDR3 protein, no DNA. This sample lists a few hundred thousand distinct CDR3 sequences; its ten largest clones have roughly 1.7%. The germline gives CDR1 KGHDR, CDR2 SFDVKD. The CDR3 is made up of 16 amino acids. The sample was blood. The receptor was isolated from a human donor with ulcerative colitis or Crohn's disease, or a healthy co-twin of an affected twin (not recorded which). V usage is TRBV24-1 and J usage is TRBJ2-2; TCRdb names TRBD1, which stays unverified in the absence of DNA. CDR3 sequence: CATSDSSAGGAGELFF.